The entry below describes one T cell receptor beta chain. Its antigen remains unknown. V lost 3 bases and J lost 6, with 14 bases in between. CDR3 length: 15 amino acids. Germline CDR1 reads LNHDA; CDR2 reads SQIVND (reference sequence). The record originates from a study of T cell responses to AZD1222 COVID-19 vaccine. Points from the study as a whole: Spike-specific TCR breadth and depth went up after people got two AZD1222 doses. Seropositive AZD1222 recipients at baseline numbered only five or six. Reportedly, nearly half of unique spike TCRs recognized epitopes outside B.1.351/B.1.1.7 mutations.

TCRdb's table, derived via immunoSEQ multiplex PCR, lists solely in-frame clones and lacks some. In the table there are some 150,000 clones, approximately 90% of which are singletons. This rearrangement joins TRBV19 to TRBJ1-4; a possible D gene is TRBD1 (5 bases). The sequences come from peripheral blood, collected 28 days after the second AZD1222 dose. This receptor was identified in an adult who received the AZD1222 COVID-19 vaccine. Here the CDR3 DNA reads TGTGCCAGTAGTATTGGGGGTAACATCTATGAAAAACTGTTTTTT. As protein: CASSIGGNIYEKLFF.